This is a list of T cell receptor beta chains from one sample in a study of shared clonotypes between healthy human individuals. Measured with immunoSEQ multiplex PCR; TCRdb has only the in-frame clones, and not every one. The table lists under 750,000 clones, roughly two thirds of them singletons. Material: memory CD4+ T cells sorted from blood. The source of these receptors is a woman in her thirties in good health. Both conserved end residues are part of each CDR3. The D gene is left open where the match is weak. Some rows mark clone size as missing; the rest say once, few, many or name a class of expanded clone.

D gene	J gene	V gene	clone size	CDR3 protein	CDR3 DNA
TRBD1	TRBJ1-1	TRBV2	NA	CASRGTVNTEAFF	TGTGCCAGCAGAGGGACAGTGAACACTGAAGCTTTCTTT
TRBD1	TRBJ2-2	TRBV25-1	NA	CASSEGQAPTGELFF	TGTGCCAGCAGTGAGGGACAGGCCCCAACCGGGGAGCTGTTTTTT
NA	TRBJ2-2	TRBV9	NA	CASRSLGNTGELFF	TGTGCCAGCAGGAGTCTGGGGAACACCGGGGAGCTGTTTTTT
TRBD1	TRBJ2-2	TRBV18	NA	CASSPLPGQGNTGELFF	TGTGCCAGCTCACCACTCCCGGGACAGGGGAACACCGGGGAGCTGTTTTTT
TRBD2	TRBJ2-3	TRBV5-1	once	CASSFSGKGSDTQYF	TGCGCCAGCAGCTTTAGCGGGAAAGGATCAGATACGCAGTATTTT
NA	TRBJ1-6	TRBV6-6	NA	CASSYDGNSPLHF	TGTGCCAGCAGTTACGACGGTAATTCACCCCTCCACTTT
NA	TRBJ2-5	TRBV29-1	NA	CSVKEVGTQYF	TGCAGCGTCAAGGAGGTTGGGACCCAGTACTTC
NA	TRBJ2-7	TRBV11-2	once	CASSLGGGGYEQYF	TGTGCCAGCAGCTTAGGAGGAGGGGGGTACGAGCAGTACTTC
TRBD2	TRBJ2-7	TRBV29-1	NA	CSVEDGATSGAYEQYF	TGCAGCGTTGAAGATGGTGCGACTAGCGGCGCCTACGAGCAGTACTTC
NA	TRBJ2-7	TRBV11-1	NA	CASSPAHRYEQYF	TGTGCCAGCAGCCCGGCCCACCGCTACGAGCAGTACTTC
NA	TRBJ2-7	TRBV4-1	NA	CASSQGGEPSYEQYF	TGCGCCAGCAGCCAAGGGGGGGAGCCCTCCTACGAGCAGTACTTC
NA	TRBJ2-6	TRBV30	NA	CAWTQGGGSGANVLTF	TGTGCCTGGACCCAAGGGGGGGGATCTGGGGCCAACGTCCTGACTTTC
TRBD1	TRBJ1-4	TRBV27	NA	CASSPFFSGTATNEKLFF	TGTGCCAGCAGTCCCTTTTTTTCCGGGACAGCAACTAATGAAAAACTGTTTTTT
TRBD2	TRBJ2-3	TRBV28	once	CAISREGADTQYF	TGTGCCATAAGCCGGGAGGGCGCAGATACGCAGTATTTT
NA	TRBJ1-5	TRBV6-6	few	CASSQGAGQPQHF	TGTGCCAGTAGTCAGGGTGCTGGTCAGCCCCAGCATTTT
TRBD1	TRBJ2-2	TRBV5-1	NA	CATFQGDTGELFF	TGCGCCACCTTCCAGGGGGACACCGGGGAGCTGTTTTTT
TRBD1	TRBJ2-2	TRBV10-2	NA	CASHDRGRTGELFF	TGCGCCAGCCACGACAGGGGGCGTACCGGGGAGCTGTTTTTT
NA	TRBJ1-4	TRBV6-6	NA	CASRTGGGEKLFF	TGTGCCAGCAGAACGGGAGGCGGGGAAAAACTGTTTTTT
NA	TRBJ1-2	TRBV6-5	NA	CASSARGGGYGYTF	TGTGCCAGCAGTGCCCGTGGGGGCGGGTATGGCTACACCTTC
NA	TRBJ2-5	TRBV29-1	NA	CSVDRGYSRETQYF	TGCAGCGTTGACAGGGGATATTCTCGGGAGACCCAGTACTTC
TRBD1	TRBJ2-7	TRBV6-1	NA	CASSEWFGTDYEQYF	TGTGCCAGCAGTGAATGGTTTGGGACAGACTACGAGCAGTACTTC
TRBD2	TRBJ2-5	TRBV7-6	NA	CASSLSSGSGQETQYF	TGTGCCAGCAGCTTGTCGAGCGGGAGCGGGCAAGAGACCCAGTACTTC
TRBD1	TRBJ2-1	TRBV19	NA	CASDPGQGFYNEQFF	TGTGCCAGCGATCCGGGACAGGGTTTCTACAATGAGCAGTTCTTC
TRBD2	TRBJ2-7	TRBV7-2	NA	CASSFVLAPSYEQYF	TGTGCCAGCAGCTTCGTACTAGCGCCTTCCTACGAGCAGTACTTC
TRBD2	TRBJ2-7	TRBV27	NA	CASRYNGLAGAEQYF	TGTGCCAGCAGATATAACGGACTAGCGGGAGCCGAGCAGTACTTC
TRBD1	TRBJ1-1	TRBV28	NA	CASRELRGANTEAFF	TGTGCCAGCAGAGAACTCAGGGGGGCGAACACTGAAGCTTTCTTT
NA	TRBJ1-3	TRBV29-1	NA	CSVNPGPGNTIYF	TGCAGCGTTAATCCGGGACCAGGCAACACCATATATTTT
TRBD2	TRBJ2-1	TRBV4-1	NA	CASSPMGLAGTSSYNEQFF	TGCGCCAGCAGTCCTATGGGACTAGCGGGAACTAGCTCCTACAATGAGCAGTTCTTC
TRBD2	TRBJ2-2	TRBV19	many	CASRGRGNTGELFF	TGTGCCAGTAGAGGGAGGGGGAACACCGGGGAGCTGTTTTTT
TRBD1	TRBJ1-2	TRBV28	NA	CASSFVDRAGYGYTF	TGTGCCAGCAGTTTCGTAGACAGGGCGGGCTATGGCTACACCTTC
NA	TRBJ2-2	TRBV25-1	NA	CASSRRTSTGELFF	TGTGCCAGCAGTCGACGAACTTCGACCGGGGAGCTGTTTTTT
NA	TRBJ2-7	TRBV5-1	once	CASSWLGEQYF	TGCGCCAGCAGCTGGCTAGGCGAGCAGTACTTC
NA	TRBJ1-2	TRBV6-5	NA	CASSPGATPLYGYTF	TGTGCCAGCAGCCCCGGGGCAACGCCACTATATGGCTACACCTTC
TRBD1	TRBJ1-6	TRBV14	NA	CASSPFRGRGPLHF	TGTGCCAGCAGTCCATTCAGGGGGCGGGGACCCCTCCACTTT
TRBD1	TRBJ2-7	TRBV2	NA	CASSKQGLGEQYF	TGTGCCAGCAGTAAACAGGGGCTGGGCGAGCAGTACTTC
NA	TRBJ1-5	TRBV7-9	NA	CASSLGSYSNQPQHF	TGTGCCAGCAGCTTAGGGTCTTATAGCAATCAGCCCCAGCATTTT
NA	TRBJ2-2	TRBV2	many	CASRRETTGELFF	TGTGCCAGCCGCAGGGAAACAACCGGGGAGCTGTTTTTT
NA	TRBJ1-2	TRBV28	many	CASSLGTIEGRLYGYTF	TGTGCCAGCAGCCTTGGGACAATCGAAGGACGGCTCTATGGCTACACCTTC
TRBD2	TRBJ2-1	TRBV11-2	NA	CASSLEWRLAGGAYNEQFF	TGTGCCAGCAGCTTAGAATGGCGATTAGCGGGGGGGGCCTACAATGAGCAGTTCTTC